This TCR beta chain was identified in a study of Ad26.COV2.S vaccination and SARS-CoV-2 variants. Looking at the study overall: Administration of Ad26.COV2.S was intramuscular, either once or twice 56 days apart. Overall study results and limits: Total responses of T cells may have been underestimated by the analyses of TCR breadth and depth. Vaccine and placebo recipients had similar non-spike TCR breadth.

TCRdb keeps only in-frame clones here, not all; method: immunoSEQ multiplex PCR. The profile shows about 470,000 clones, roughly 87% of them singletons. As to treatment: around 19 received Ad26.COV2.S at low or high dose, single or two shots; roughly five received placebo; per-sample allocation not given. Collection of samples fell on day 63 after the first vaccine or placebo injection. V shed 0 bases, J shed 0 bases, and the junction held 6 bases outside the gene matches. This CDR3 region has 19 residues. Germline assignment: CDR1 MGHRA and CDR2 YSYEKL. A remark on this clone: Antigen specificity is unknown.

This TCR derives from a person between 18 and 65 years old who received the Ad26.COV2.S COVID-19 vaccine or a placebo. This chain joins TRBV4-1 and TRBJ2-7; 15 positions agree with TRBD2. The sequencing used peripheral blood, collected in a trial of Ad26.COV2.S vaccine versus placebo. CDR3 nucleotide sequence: TGCGCCAGCAGCCAAGATCGAGGACTAGCGGGAGGGTTCTCCTACGAGCAGTACTTC. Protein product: CASSQDRGLAGGFSYEQYF.